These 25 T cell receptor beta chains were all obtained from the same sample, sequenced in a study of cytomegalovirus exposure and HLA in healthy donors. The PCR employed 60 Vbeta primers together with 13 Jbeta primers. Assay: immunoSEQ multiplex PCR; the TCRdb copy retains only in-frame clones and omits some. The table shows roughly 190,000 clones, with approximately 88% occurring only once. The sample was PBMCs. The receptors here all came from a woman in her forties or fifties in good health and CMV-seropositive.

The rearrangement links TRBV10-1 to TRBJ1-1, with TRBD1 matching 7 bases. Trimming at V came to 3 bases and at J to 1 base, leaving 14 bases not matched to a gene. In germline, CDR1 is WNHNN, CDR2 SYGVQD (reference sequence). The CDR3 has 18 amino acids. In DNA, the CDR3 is TGCGCCAGCAGTGAAGATGGGCCCGGGACAGAGAGGAACACTGAAGCTTTCTTT. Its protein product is CASSEDGPGTERNTEAFF.

The CDR3 region is CASSQDRGGGANNEQFF. CDR3 coding DNA: TGTGCCAGCAGCCAAGATCGTGGCGGGGGGGCCAACAATGAGCAGTTCTTC. V and J are TRBV14 and TRBJ2-1; TRBD2 matches 9 bases. Germline trimming cut 0 bases from V and 5 bases from J; bases unmatched to any gene: 8. Germline V gives CDR1 SGHDN, CDR2 FVKESK. The CDR3 has 17 amino acids.

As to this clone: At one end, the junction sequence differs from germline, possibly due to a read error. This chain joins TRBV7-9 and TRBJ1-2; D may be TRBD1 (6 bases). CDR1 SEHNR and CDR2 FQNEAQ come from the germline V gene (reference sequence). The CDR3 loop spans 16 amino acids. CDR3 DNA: TGTTCCAGCAGTCGTCGGGGGGGGGCGCAGGACTATGGCTACACCTTC. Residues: CSSSRRGGAQDYGYTF. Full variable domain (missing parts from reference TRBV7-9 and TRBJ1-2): DTGVSQNPRHKITKRGQNVTFRCDPISEHNRLYWYRQTLGQGPEFLTYFQNEAQLEKSRLLSDRFSAERPKGSFSTLEIQRTEQGDSAMYLCSSSRRGGAQDYGYTFGSGTRLTVV.

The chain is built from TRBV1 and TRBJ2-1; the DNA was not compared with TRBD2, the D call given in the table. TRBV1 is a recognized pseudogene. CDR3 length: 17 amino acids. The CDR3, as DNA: TGCACCAGCAGCCAAGATCTGGAGATCTTAGTACACAATGAGCAGTTCTTC. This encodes CTSSQDLEILVHNEQFF.

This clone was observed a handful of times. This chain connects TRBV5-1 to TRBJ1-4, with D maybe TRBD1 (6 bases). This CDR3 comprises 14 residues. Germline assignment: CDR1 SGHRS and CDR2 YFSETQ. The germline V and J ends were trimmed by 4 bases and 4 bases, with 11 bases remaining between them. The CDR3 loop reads CASSRDTLNEKLFF. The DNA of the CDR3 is TGCGCCAGCAGCAGGGACACCCTTAATGAAAAACTGTTTTTT.

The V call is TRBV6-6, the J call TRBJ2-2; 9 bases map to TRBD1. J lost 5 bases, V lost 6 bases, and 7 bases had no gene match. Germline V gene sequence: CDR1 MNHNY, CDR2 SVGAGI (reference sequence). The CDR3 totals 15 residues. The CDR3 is CASSRGTGRTGELFF. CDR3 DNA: TGTGCCAGCAGCCGAGGGACAGGGAGGACCGGGGAGCTGTTTTTT.

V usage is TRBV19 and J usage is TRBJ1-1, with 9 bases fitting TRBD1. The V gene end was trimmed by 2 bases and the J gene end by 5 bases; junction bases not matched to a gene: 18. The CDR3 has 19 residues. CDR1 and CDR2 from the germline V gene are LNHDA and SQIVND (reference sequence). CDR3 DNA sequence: TGTGCCAGTAGTATACGAGAAGAGAAATCGCTGACAGGGGGAACTGAAGCTTTCTTT. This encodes CASSIREEKSLTGGTEAFF.

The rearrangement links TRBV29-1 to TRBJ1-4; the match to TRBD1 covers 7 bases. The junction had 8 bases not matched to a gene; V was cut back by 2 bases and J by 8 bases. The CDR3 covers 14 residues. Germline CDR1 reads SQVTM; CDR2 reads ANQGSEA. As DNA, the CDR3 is TGCAGCGTTGAATCGTCAACAGGGGACGAAAAACTGTTTTTT. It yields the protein CSVESSTGDEKLFF.

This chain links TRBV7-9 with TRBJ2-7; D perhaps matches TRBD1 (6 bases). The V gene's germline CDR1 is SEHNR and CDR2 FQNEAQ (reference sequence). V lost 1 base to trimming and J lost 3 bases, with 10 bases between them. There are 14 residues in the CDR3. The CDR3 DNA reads TGTGCCAGCAGCTTAGAACAGGGCTACTACGAGCAGTACTTC. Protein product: CASSLEQGYYEQYF.

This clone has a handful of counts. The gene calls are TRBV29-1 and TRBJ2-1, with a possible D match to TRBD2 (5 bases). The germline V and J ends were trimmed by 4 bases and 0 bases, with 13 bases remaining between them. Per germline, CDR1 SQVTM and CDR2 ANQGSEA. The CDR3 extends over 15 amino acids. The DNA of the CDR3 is TGCAGCGTTGGACTCAGGAGGAGCTCCTACAATGAGCAGTTCTTC. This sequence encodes CSVGLRRSSYNEQFF.

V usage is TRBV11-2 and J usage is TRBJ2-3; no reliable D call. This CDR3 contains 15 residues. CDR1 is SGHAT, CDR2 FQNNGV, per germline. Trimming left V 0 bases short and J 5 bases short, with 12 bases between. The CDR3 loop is CASSLETRGGDTQYF. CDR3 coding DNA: TGTGCCAGCAGCTTAGAGACCAGAGGCGGAGATACGCAGTATTTT.

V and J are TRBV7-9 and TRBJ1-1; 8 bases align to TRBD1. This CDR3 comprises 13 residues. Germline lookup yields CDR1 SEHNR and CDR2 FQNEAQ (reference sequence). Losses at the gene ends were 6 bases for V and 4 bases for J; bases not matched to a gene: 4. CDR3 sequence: CASRTGAGTEAFF. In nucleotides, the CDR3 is TGTGCCAGCAGGACAGGGGCTGGCACTGAAGCTTTCTTT. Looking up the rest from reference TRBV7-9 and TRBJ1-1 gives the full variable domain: DTGVSQNPRHKITKRGQNVTFRCDPISEHNRLYWYRQTLGQGPEFLTYFQNEAQLEKSRLLSDRFSAERPKGSFSTLEIQRTEQGDSAMYLCASRTGAGTEAFFGQGTRLTVV.

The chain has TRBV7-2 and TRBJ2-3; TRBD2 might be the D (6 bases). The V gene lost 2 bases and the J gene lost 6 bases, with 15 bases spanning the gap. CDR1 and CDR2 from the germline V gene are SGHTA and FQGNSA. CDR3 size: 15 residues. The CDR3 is CASSLRGTSQDTQYF. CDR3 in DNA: TGTGCCAGCAGCTTACGCGGGACCTCACAGGATACGCAGTATTTT.

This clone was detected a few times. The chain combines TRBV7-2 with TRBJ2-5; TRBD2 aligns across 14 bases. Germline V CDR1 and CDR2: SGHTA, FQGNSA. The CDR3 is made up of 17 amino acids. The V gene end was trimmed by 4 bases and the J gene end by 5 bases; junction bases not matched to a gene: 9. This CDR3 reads CASSSYGLAGGAETQYF. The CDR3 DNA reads TGTGCCAGCAGCTCATACGGACTAGCGGGGGGTGCGGAGACCCAGTACTTC.

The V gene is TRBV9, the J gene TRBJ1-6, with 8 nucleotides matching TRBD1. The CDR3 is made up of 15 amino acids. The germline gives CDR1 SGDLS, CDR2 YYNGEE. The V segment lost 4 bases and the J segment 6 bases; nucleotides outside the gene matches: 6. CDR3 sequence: CASSSRTGGNSPLHF. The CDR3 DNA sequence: TGTGCCAGCAGCTCCCGAACAGGGGGTAATTCACCCCTCCACTTT.

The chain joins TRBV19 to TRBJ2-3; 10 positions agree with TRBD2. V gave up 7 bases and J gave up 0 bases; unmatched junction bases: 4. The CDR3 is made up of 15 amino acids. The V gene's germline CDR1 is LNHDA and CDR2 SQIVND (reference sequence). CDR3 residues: CASKDSGGSTDTQYF. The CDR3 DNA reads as TGTGCCAGTAAGGATAGCGGGGGGAGCACAGATACGCAGTATTTT.

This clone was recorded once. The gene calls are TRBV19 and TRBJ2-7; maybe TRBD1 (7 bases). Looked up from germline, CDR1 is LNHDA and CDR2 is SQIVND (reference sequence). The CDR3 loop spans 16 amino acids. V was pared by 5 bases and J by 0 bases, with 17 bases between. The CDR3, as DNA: TGTGCCAGTAGTGCCCCAGGAGGGGGCCTCTCCTACGAGCAGTACTTC. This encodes CASSAPGGGLSYEQYF.

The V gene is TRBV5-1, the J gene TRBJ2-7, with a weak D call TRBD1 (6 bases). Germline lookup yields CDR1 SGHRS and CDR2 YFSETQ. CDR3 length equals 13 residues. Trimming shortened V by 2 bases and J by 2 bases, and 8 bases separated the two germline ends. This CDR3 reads CASSFGQTYEQYF. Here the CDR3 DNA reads TGCGCCAGCAGCTTTGGACAGACCTACGAGCAGTACTTC.

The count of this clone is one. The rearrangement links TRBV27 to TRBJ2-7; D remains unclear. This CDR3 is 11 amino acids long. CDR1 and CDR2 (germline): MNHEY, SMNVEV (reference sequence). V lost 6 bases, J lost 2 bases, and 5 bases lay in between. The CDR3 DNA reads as TGTGCCAGCAGGGCTCCCTACGAGCAGTACTTC. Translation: CASRAPYEQYF.

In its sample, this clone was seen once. The CDR3 loop is CASRRRQGVNSPLHF. Written as DNA, the CDR3 is TGTGCCAGCAGACGCCGACAGGGAGTCAATTCACCCCTCCACTTT. The chain combines TRBV6-1 with TRBJ1-6, with 7 positions matching TRBD1. With V trimmed by 6 bases and J by 7 bases, 9 bases remained unmatched. Germline V lookup: CDR1 MNHNS, CDR2 SASEGT. The CDR3 totals 15 residues.

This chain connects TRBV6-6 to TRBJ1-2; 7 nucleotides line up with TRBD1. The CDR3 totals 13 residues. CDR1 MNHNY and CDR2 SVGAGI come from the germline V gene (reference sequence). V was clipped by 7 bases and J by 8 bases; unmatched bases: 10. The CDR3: CASIGMDRTGYTF. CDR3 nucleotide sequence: TGTGCCAGCATAGGGATGGACAGGACGGGCTACACCTTC.

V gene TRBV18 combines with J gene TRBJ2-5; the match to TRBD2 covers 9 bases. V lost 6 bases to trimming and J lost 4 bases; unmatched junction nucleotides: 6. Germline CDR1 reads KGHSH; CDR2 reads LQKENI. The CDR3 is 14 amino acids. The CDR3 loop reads CASSAGLAPETQYF. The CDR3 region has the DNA TGTGCCAGCTCGGCGGGACTAGCACCAGAGACCCAGTACTTC.

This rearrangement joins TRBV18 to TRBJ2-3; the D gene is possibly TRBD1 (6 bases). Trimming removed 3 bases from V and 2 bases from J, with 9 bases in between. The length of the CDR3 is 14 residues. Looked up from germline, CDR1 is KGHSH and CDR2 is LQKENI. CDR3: CASSPGQFTDTQYF. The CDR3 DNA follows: TGTGCCAGCTCACCTGGACAGTTCACAGATACGCAGTATTTT.

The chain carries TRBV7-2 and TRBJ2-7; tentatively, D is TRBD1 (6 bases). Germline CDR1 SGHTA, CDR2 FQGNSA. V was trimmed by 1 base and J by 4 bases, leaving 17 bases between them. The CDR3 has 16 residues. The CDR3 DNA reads TGTGCCAGCAGCTTAGTAGGGGGTGGTTTGTTTTACGAGCAGTACTTC. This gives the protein CASSLVGGGLFYEQYF.

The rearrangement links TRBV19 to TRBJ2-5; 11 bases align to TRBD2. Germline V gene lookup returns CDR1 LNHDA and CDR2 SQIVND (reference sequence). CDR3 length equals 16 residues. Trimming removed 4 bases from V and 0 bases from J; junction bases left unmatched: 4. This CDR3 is CASSTLAGVYQETQYF. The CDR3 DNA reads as TGTGCCAGTAGTACACTAGCGGGGGTGTACCAAGAGACCCAGTACTTC.